The 19 T cell receptor beta chains given below trace back to one sample, sequenced in a study of T cells in Graves' hyperthyroidism and ophthalmopathy. Regions amplified from RNA transcripts were the TCR beta CDR3 regions. In the first-round RT-PCR of the TCR CDR3, the HTBI primer set was used. MiXCR was run by TCRdb on the multiplex PCR reads, yielding one entry per CDR3 protein. The sample holds about 590,000 distinct CDR3 sequences; 12% to 15% are singletons and the top ten take approximately 6.4%. Material for sequencing was blood. The receptors shown here come from a woman aged 18 to 35 with Graves' ophthalmopathy.

In its sample, this clonotype was seen many times. The gene calls are TRBV20-1 and TRBJ2-7; perhaps D is TRBD1 or TRBD2 (7 bases each). Trimming took 1 base from V and 4 from J, leaving 14 bases between them. The CDR3 has 14 residues. The V gene's germline CDR1 is DFQATT and CDR2 SNEGSKA (reference sequence). CDR3 coding DNA: TGCAGTGCTAGAGCCCAGGGGGGGTCTTACGAGCAGTACTTC. Amino acids: CSARAQGGSYEQYF.

This clonotype was observed a handful of times. A read error may produce the germline difference seen at one junction end. The chain combines TRBV20-1 with TRBJ2-5, with 8 bases fitting TRBD2. Germline lookup yields CDR1 DFQATT and CDR2 SNEGSKA (reference sequence). The CDR3 has 16 amino acids. Here the CDR3 DNA reads TGCAGTGCGAGAGGGGCTAGCGGGCGATCTGGGGAGACCCAGTACTTC. This codes for CSARGASGRSGETQYF.

This clonotype was recorded at least ten times. CDR3 DNA: TGTGCCACCAGTGACCCGGGACTTTTTTCAGATACGCAGTATTTT. This sequence encodes CATSDPGLFSDTQYF. This chain links TRBV24-1 with TRBJ2-3; TRBD2 is a possible D gene (6 bases). The germline V gene encodes CDR1 KGHDR and CDR2 SFDVKD. Trimming took 4 bases from V and 4 from J, leaving 14 bases between them. The CDR3 runs 15 residues.

This sequence joins TRBV5-6 and TRBJ1-2; 12 bases fit TRBD1. J was trimmed by 4 bases and V by 1 base; bases with no gene match: 14. This CDR3 has 19 residues. CDR1 and CDR2 from the germline V gene are SGHDT and YYEEEE. The CDR3 region has the DNA TGTGCCAGCAGCTTGCCGACAGGACGGGGACAGGGGGCGGTCTATGGCTACACCTTC. Protein sequence: CASSLPTGRGQGAVYGYTF.

The genes are TRBV19 and TRBJ1-5; D may be TRBD1 (6 bases). The germline gives CDR1 LNHDA, CDR2 SQIVND (reference sequence). The CDR3 is 14 amino acids. Trimming stripped 7 bases from V and 5 bases from J, with 15 bases between. The CDR3 is CASKGDTLYQPQHF. For the CDR3, the DNA is TGTGCCAGTAAAGGGGACACCCTGTATCAGCCCCAGCATTTT.

This clonotype was found a few times. The chain is built from TRBV5-6 and TRBJ1-1; TRBD1 matches at 9 bases. This CDR3 is 16 amino acids long. Germline V lookup: CDR1 SGHDT, CDR2 YYEEEE. After removal of 1 base from V and 6 bases from J, the junction contained 10 bases not matched to a gene. CDR3 nucleotides: TGTGCCAGCAGCTTGAGGGGCGGGACAGGGTCGGCTGAAGCTTTCTTT. This translates into CASSLRGGTGSAEAFF.

The table lists this clonotype with many counts. The CDR3 bases are TGTGCCAGCAGTCAAACCGGGACTAGCATGAACGAGCAGTACTTC. Amino acids: CASSQTGTSMNEQYF. The chain couples TRBV4-2 to TRBJ2-7; 9 bases match TRBD2. Germline V lookup: CDR1 LGHNA, CDR2 YNFKEQ. V lost 6 bases to trimming and J lost 5 bases; unmatched junction nucleotides: 11. The CDR3 is 15 residues long.

The chain joins TRBV19 to TRBJ2-2; possible D gene TRBD1, 6 bases. Between the trimmed V and J ends, which lost 9 bases and 0 bases, there was a span of 14 bases. CDR3 size: 15 residues. From germline, CDR1 is LNHDA and CDR2 SQIVND (reference sequence). CDR3 sequence reads: CASATTGSNTGELFF. CDR3 nucleotides: TGTGCCAGCGCGACGACAGGATCGAACACCGGGGAGCTGTTTTTT.

In its sample, this clonotype was seen many times. The rearrangement uses TRBV20-1 and TRBJ2-1, with D perhaps TRBD2 (5 bases). In germline, CDR1 is DFQATT, CDR2 SNEGSKA (reference sequence). The ends were cut back, 0 bases at V and 10 bases at J, with 13 bases in the middle. The CDR3 runs to 13 residues. CDR3 sequence reads: CSARDSREWEQFF. CDR3 sequence (DNA): TGCAGTGCTAGAGATTCTAGGGAGTGGGAGCAGTTCTTC.

This clonotype appeared a few times. DNA for the CDR3: TGTGCCAGCAGCCTAGACAGCGGGAGGGCCGCCGGGGAGCTGTTTTTT. Encoded protein: CASSLDSGRAAGELFF. The chain uses TRBV7-8 and TRBJ2-2; 10 bases align to TRBD2. CDR3 length: 16 residues. Germline-derived CDR1 and CDR2 are SGHVS and FQNEAQ. V was clipped by 5 bases and J by 6 bases; unmatched bases: 9.

This clonotype was seen at least ten times. The chain has TRBV11-2 and TRBJ2-3; the D is unclear. The CDR3 runs 17 residues. Germline V gene sequence: CDR1 SGHAT, CDR2 FQNNGV. The V gene lost 7 bases and the J gene lost 1 base, with 21 bases spanning the gap. The CDR3 DNA follows: TGTGCCAGCACCCCCTGGCTTAGCCGACGAGGCACAGATACGCAGTATTTT. Its protein product is CASTPWLSRRGTDTQYF.

This clonotype was detected a few times. This sequence joins TRBV25-1 and TRBJ2-7; tentative D call: TRBD1 (6 bases). CDR1 MGHDK and CDR2 SYGVNS come from the germline V gene. This CDR3 contains 13 residues. The V and J ends lost 6 bases and 2 bases respectively, with 11 bases between them. The CDR3 sequence is CASSWDNPYEQYF. In nucleotides, the CDR3 is TGTGCCAGCAGCTGGGACAATCCCTACGAGCAGTACTTC.

This clonotype was recorded at least ten times. The CDR3 protein is CASSLSLVEPYEQYF. DNA for the CDR3: TGTGCCAGCAGTTTGAGTTTGGTTGAACCCTACGAGCAGTACTTC. The chain has TRBV28 and TRBJ2-7; D unresolved. V lost 3 bases to trimming and J lost 2 bases, with 14 bases between them. This CDR3 region has 15 residues. Germline V gene data show CDR1 as MDHEN and CDR2 as SYDVKM.

This clonotype was observed at least ten times. The V and J genes are TRBV29-1 and TRBJ2-5; the D gene could be TRBD1 or TRBD2 (5 bases each). The CDR3 has 14 amino acids. V was pared by 8 bases and J by 9 bases, with 25 bases between. Germline assignment: CDR1 SQVTM and CDR2 ANQGSEA. CDR3 region: CSIRTGTDKGSQYF. Here the CDR3 DNA reads TGCAGCATTCGAACCGGGACGGACAAAGGGTCCCAGTACTTC.

With regard to this clonotype: A read error is possible here, since a much larger clone lies one base away. The J gene is TRBJ1-5, the V gene TRBV27; possible D gene TRBD1, 5 bases. V lost 6 bases and J 6 bases, leaving 21 bases between the germline ends. Germline V gene sequence: CDR1 MNHEY, CDR2 SMNVEV (reference sequence). The CDR3 totals 16 residues. The CDR3 DNA reads TGTGCCAGCAGCCCTGGGGGTGCTCCGGGCAGTCAGCCCCAGCATTTT. Its translation: CASSPGGAPGSQPQHF.

This clonotype was counted ten times or more. This rearrangement joins TRBV2 to TRBJ1-1, with D uncertain. The V gene's germline CDR1 is SNHLY and CDR2 FYNNEI. The CDR3 contains 13 residues. Trimming removed 6 bases at V and 0 bases at J, with 8 bases between. This CDR3 is CASSPSLNTEAFF. The CDR3 bases are TGTGCCAGCAGCCCCTCGTTGAACACTGAAGCTTTCTTT.

This clonotype has ten or more counts. This sequence joins TRBV19 and TRBJ1-1, with 11 bases matching TRBD1. CDR1 and CDR2 (germline): LNHDA, SQIVND (reference sequence). This CDR3 has 15 residues. Losses at the gene ends were 7 bases for V and 4 bases for J; bases not matched to a gene: 8. CDR3 region: CASKSPDRGPTEAFF. CDR3 DNA sequence: TGTGCCAGTAAATCGCCGGACAGGGGGCCCACTGAAGCTTTCTTT. Combining the CDR3 with reference TRBV19 and TRBJ1-1 gives the whole variable domain DGGITQSPKYLFRKEGQNVTLSCEQNLNHDAMYWYRQDPGQGLRLIYYSQIVNDFQKGDIAEGYSVSREKKESFPLTVTSAQKNPTAFYLCASKSPDRGPTEAFFGQGTRLTVV.

The V gene is TRBV30, the J gene TRBJ1-6; TRBD1 matches at 7 bases. CDR1 and CDR2 from the germline V gene are GTSNPN and SVGIG (reference sequence). CDR3 length: 16 residues. With 0 bases clipped from V and 8 bases from J, the junction kept 10 bases outside the gene matches. Written as DNA, the CDR3 is TGTGCCTGGAGTGTCTCAGGGGGACCTCGGTATTCACCCCTCCACTTT. The encoded protein is CAWSVSGGPRYSPLHF.

This clonotype was found many times. The rearrangement links TRBV14 to TRBJ2-1; TRBD2 agrees at 7 bases. The J segment lost 3 bases and the V segment lost 1 base, leaving 6 bases of the junction unmatched. The CDR3 runs 16 residues. Looked up from germline, CDR1 is SGHDN and CDR2 is FVKESK. CDR3 loop: CASSQGLAALYNEQFF. The CDR3 DNA reads as TGTGCCAGCAGCCAAGGGCTAGCGGCACTCTACAATGAGCAGTTCTTC.